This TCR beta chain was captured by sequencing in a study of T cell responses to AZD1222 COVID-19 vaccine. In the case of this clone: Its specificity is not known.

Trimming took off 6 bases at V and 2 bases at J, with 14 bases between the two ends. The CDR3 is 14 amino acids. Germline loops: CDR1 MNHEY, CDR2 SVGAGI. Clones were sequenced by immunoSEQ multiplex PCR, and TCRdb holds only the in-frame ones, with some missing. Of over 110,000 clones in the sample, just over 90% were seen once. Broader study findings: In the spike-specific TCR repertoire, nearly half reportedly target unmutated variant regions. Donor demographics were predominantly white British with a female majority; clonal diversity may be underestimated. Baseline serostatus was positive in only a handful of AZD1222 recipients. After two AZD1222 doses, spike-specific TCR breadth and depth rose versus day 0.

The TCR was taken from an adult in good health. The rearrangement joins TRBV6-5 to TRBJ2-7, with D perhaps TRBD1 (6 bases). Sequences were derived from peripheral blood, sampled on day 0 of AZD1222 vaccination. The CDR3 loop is CASSRGQDTYEQYF. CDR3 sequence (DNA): TGTGCCAGCAGCAGGGGACAAGACACCTACGAGCAGTACTTC.